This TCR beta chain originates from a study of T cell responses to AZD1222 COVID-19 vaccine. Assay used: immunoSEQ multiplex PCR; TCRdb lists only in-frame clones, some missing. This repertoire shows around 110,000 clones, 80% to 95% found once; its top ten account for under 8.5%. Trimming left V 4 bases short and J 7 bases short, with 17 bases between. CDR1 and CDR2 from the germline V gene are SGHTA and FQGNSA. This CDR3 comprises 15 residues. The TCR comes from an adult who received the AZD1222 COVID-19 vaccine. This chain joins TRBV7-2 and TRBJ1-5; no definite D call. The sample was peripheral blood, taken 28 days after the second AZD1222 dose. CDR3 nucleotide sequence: TGTGCCAGCAGCTCCAACGGGCCCCAGGCCCAGCCCCAGCATTTT. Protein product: CASSSNGPQAQPQHF.